These 19 T cell receptor beta chains were all obtained from the same sample, sequenced in a study of blood T cells in healthy people across ages. Together with a sample-barcoded 5' primer, a J-beta primer mix was included in a second PCR lasting about 7 to 12 cycles. TCRdb independently ran MiXCR on the 5' RACE reads; one entry per CDR3 protein. The data show roughly 700,000 distinct CDR3 sequences, with roughly 50% seen just once and under 35% held by the top ten. The specimen sequenced was blood. These TCRs come from a woman aged 55-75 years in good health.

V and J are TRBV10-3 and TRBJ2-7; 7 bases are shared with TRBD1. CDR1 and CDR2 (germline): ENHRY, SYGVKD. Trimming cost V 0 bases and J 0 bases; bases outside gene matches: 5. The CDR3 has 16 residues. CDR3 sequence reads: CAISESKGTVSYEQYF. The CDR3 DNA reads TGTGCCATCAGTGAGTCGAAGGGGACAGTCTCCTACGAGCAGTACTTC.

J is TRBJ1-4 and V is TRBV29-1; D gene ambiguous. V was trimmed by 3 bases and J by 6 bases, leaving 8 bases between them. The germline gives CDR1 SQVTM, CDR2 ANQGSEA. This CDR3 has 12 amino acids. CDR3 sequence: CSVETGDEKLFF. CDR3 bases: TGCAGCGTTGAGACTGGGGATGAAAAACTGTTTTTT.

This clonotype showed up just a few times. V and J are TRBV20-1 and TRBJ1-6; D is perhaps TRBD1 (5 bases). This CDR3 spans 16 amino acids. Germline V gene lookup returns CDR1 DFQATT and CDR2 SNEGSKA (reference sequence). The V gene lost 3 bases and the J gene lost 6 bases, with 18 bases spanning the gap. CDR3 in amino acids: CSARVGFEQANSPLHF. CDR3 DNA: TGCAGTGCTAGGGTGGGCTTTGAACAGGCTAATTCACCCCTCCACTTT.

The rearrangement links TRBV5-1 to TRBJ2-2, with 9 bases lining up with TRBD2. Germline CDR1 reads SGHRS; CDR2 reads YFSETQ. The CDR3 extends over 15 amino acids. V shed 5 bases and J 1 base; nucleotides not matched to a gene: 3. CDR3 sequence: CASRMTSGNTGELFF. The CDR3 DNA reads TGCGCCAGCAGGATGACTAGCGGGAACACCGGGGAGCTGTTTTTT.

This chain connects TRBV4-3 to TRBJ2-3; TRBD1 agrees at 10 bases. The V gene end was trimmed by 3 bases and the J gene end by 1 base; junction bases not matched to a gene: 4. CDR1 and CDR2 (germline): LGHNA, YSLEER. The CDR3 contains 16 residues. The CDR3 bases are TGCGCCAGCAGCCAGGACGGGACAGGGGGCACAGATACGCAGTATTTT. This gives the protein CASSQDGTGGTDTQYF.

The chain uses TRBV5-1 and TRBJ1-4; 8 positions agree with TRBD1. The CDR3 contains 16 residues. Per germline, CDR1 SGHRS and CDR2 YFSETQ. J was trimmed by 8 bases and V by 0 bases; bases with no gene match: 9. CDR3 nucleotides: TGCGCCAGCAGCTTGGGGACAGGGAGGAAAAAGGAAAAACTGTTTTTT. It codes for CASSLGTGRKKEKLFF.

This clonotype was counted a single time. The chain combines TRBV20-1 with TRBJ2-1; a possible D gene is TRBD2 (6 bases). Trimming pared 3 bases from V and 7 bases from J, leaving 16 bases between. This CDR3 comprises 14 residues. Germline loops: CDR1 DFQATT, CDR2 SNEGSKA (reference sequence). DNA of the CDR3: TGCAGTGCTAGGATATTGACGGGAGTTAATGAGCAGTTCTTC. Protein: CSARILTGVNEQFF.

This clonotype was picked up one time. CDR3 amino acids: CASSVHGTNYEQFF. CDR3 sequence (DNA): TGTGCCAGCAGCGTACATGGAACCAACTACGAGCAGTTCTTC. V usage is TRBV9 and J usage is TRBJ2-7; no reliable D call. The DNA matches TRBJ2-1 better at its end, which makes the J call doubtful. This CDR3 has 14 residues. Looked up from germline, CDR1 is SGDLS and CDR2 is YYNGEE.

This chain uses TRBV7-2 with TRBJ2-3; D possibly corresponds to TRBD2 (5 bases). V lost 5 bases, J lost 11 bases, and 17 bases lay in between. Germline V CDR1 and CDR2: SGHTA, FQGNSA. The CDR3 covers 13 residues. The CDR3 reads CASSVFGADEQYF. In DNA, the CDR3 is TGTGCCAGCAGCGTATTCGGAGCGGATGAGCAGTATTTT.

This clonotype appeared once. The gene calls are TRBV7-9 and TRBJ2-4; a weak D match, TRBD1 (5 bases). Trimming removed 1 base at V and 9 bases at J, with 16 bases between. Germline V gives CDR1 SEHNR, CDR2 FQNEAQ (reference sequence). The CDR3 is 15 amino acids. CDR3 nucleotide sequence: TGTGCCAGCAGCTTAGAAGCAGGGTGGGTGAGCATTCAGTACTTC. Protein: CASSLEAGWVSIQYF.

Of note for this clonotype: The germline gene is not matched at one end of the junction; a read error may be the cause. V and J are TRBV7-7 and TRBJ2-3; 8 positions agree with TRBD2. Germline V gene data show CDR1 as SSHAT and CDR2 as FNYEAQ (reference sequence). The CDR3 length is 14 residues. The CDR3 DNA is TGTGCTAGCAGCTCGGGACTAGTAGTGGATACGCAGTATTTT. Its protein product is CASSSGLVVDTQYF.

This clonotype appeared a few times. This sequence joins TRBV20-1 and TRBJ1-5; D remains ambiguous. This CDR3 has 15 amino acids. The V end was cut by 6 bases, the J end by 0 bases, with 15 bases between. The germline CDR1 and CDR2 sequences are DFQATT and SNEGSKA (reference sequence). This CDR3 is CSASSGMHSNQPQHF. In DNA form, the CDR3 reads TGCAGTGCATCTTCCGGGATGCATAGCAATCAGCCCCAGCATTTT.

This chain joins TRBV6-2 or TRBV6-3 and TRBJ2-7, with D perhaps matching TRBD2 (5 bases). V was pared by 4 bases and J by 1 base, with 11 bases between. Germline loops: CDR1 MNHEY, CDR2 SVGEGT. CDR3 length: 14 amino acids. CDR3 in amino acids: CASSFDRESYEQYF. In nucleotides, the CDR3 is TGTGCCAGCAGTTTTGATCGGGAATCCTACGAGCAGTACTTC.

This clonotype came up a few times. The rearrangement links TRBV28 to TRBJ2-4, with TRBD2 matching over 7 bases. The DNA end is a closer match to TRBJ2-7, so the J assignment may be wrong. CDR1 is MDHEN and CDR2 is SYDVKM in the germline V gene. The CDR3 is 12 residues long. The CDR3: CASSSGGPEQYF. DNA for the CDR3: TGTGCCAGCAGTTCGGGGGGACCCGAGCAGTACTTC.

The chain carries TRBV29-1 and TRBJ1-1, with D perhaps TRBD1 (5 bases). V was cut by 7 bases and J by 0 bases, with 12 bases left in between. There are 13 residues in the CDR3. Per the germline V gene, CDR1 is SQVTM and CDR2 is ANQGSEA. As DNA, the CDR3 is TGCAGCGGCCTGACAGATCTGAACACTGAAGCTTTCTTT. Protein sequence: CSGLTDLNTEAFF.

The sample holds many counts of this clonotype. This chain links TRBV20-1 with TRBJ2-1; 9 positions agree with TRBD2. The V and J ends lost 4 bases and 3 bases, in that order; junction bases with no gene match: 13. Germline V gene data show CDR1 as DFQATT and CDR2 as SNEGSKA (reference sequence). CDR3 length equals 17 residues. The CDR3 loop reads CSAIVAGGPNNYNEQFF. DNA of the CDR3: TGCAGTGCTATAGTGGCGGGAGGGCCTAACAACTACAATGAGCAGTTCTTC.

This clonotype was detected once. A read error may account for a junction end that differs from germline. This chain joins TRBV6-5 and TRBJ2-4; 9 bases fit TRBD2. The assigned J gene may be wrong: the sequence end matches TRBJ2-7 better. Looked up from germline, CDR1 is MNHEY and CDR2 is SVGAGI. This CDR3 has 18 amino acids. CDR3 in amino acids: CVSSYGGSRKREVYEQYF. In nucleotides, the CDR3 is TGTGTCAGCAGTTATGGGGGGTCGAGGAAGCGGGAGGTTTACGAGCAGTACTTC.

This clonotype appeared a single time. The CDR3 loop is CASSSGTKAYEQYF. The DNA of the CDR3 is TGTGCCAGCAGCTCCGGGACAAAAGCCTACGAGCAGTACTTC. The J gene is TRBJ2-5, the V gene TRBV7-9; D might be TRBD1 (6 bases). The J call may be incorrect, as the DNA end agrees better with TRBJ2-7. Germline CDR1 and CDR2: SEHNR and FQNEAQ (reference sequence). The CDR3 consists of 14 residues.

This clonotype was picked up a small number of times. The rearrangement uses TRBV2 and TRBJ2-7; D gene unclear. V was pared by 7 bases and J by 3 bases, with 7 bases between. In germline, CDR1 is SNHLY, CDR2 FYNNEI. The CDR3 has 11 amino acids. CDR3 coding DNA: TGTGCCAGCACTGGATTCTACGAGCAGTACTTC. Amino acid sequence: CASTGFYEQYF.